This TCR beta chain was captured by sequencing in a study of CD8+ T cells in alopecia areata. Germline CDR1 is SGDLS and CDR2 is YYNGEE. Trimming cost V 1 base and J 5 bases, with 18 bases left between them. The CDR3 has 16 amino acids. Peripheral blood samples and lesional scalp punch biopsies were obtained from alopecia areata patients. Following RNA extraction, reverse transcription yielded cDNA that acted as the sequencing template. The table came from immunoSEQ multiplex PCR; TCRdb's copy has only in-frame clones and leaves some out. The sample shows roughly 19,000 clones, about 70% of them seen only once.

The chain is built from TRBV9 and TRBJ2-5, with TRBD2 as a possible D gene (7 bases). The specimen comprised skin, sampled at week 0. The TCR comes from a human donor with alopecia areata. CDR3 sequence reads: CASSVFSGGPGETQYF. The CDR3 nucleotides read TGTGCCAGCAGCGTATTCTCCGGGGGGCCGGGGGAGACCCAGTACTTC.